Reported below is one T cell receptor beta chain. The CDR3 consists of 14 residues. Germline CDR1 and CDR2: SGHKS and YYEKEE (reference sequence). V dropped 0 bases and J dropped 2 bases, with 7 bases sitting between them. Next came a second PCR, run for about 6 to 12 cycles, which used a sample-barcoded 5' primer along with a J-beta primer mix. TCRdb re-called the 5' RACE reads with MiXCR, one entry per CDR3 protein. This sample has 650,000 to 1,000,000 distinct CDR3 sequences, with about 46% found just once. These data are taken from a study of blood T cells in healthy people across ages. Donors were systemically healthy Caucasian individuals from Russia aged about 6 to 95 years.

The material sequenced was blood. This clonotype originated in a man older than 75 in good health. This rearrangement joins TRBV5-5 to TRBJ2-3; a possible D gene is TRBD1 (5 bases). The CDR3 DNA reads TGTGCCAGCAGCTTGGTACAGGTCACAGATACGCAGTATTTT. It yields the protein CASSLVQVTDTQYF. Based on the CDR3 plus reference TRBV5-5 and TRBJ2-3, the full variable domain is DAGVTQSPTHLIKTRGQQVTLRCSPISGHKSVSWYQQVLGQGPQFIFQYYEKEERGRGNFPDRFSARQFPNYSSELNVNALLLGDSALYLCASSLVQVTDTQYFGPGTRLTVL.